This T cell receptor beta chain derives from a study of T cell repertoires in cytomegalovirus infection. On the study more broadly: Through public TCR beta signatures, both CMV infection and matching HLA type were indicated.

CDR1 is GTSNPN, CDR2 SVGIG, per germline (reference sequence). V shed 0 bases and J shed 4 bases, with 9 bases lying between them. The CDR3 loop spans 13 amino acids. TCRdb ran MiXCR on the reads and lists one entry per CDR3 protein. Among about 100,000 distinct CDR3 sequences listed, roughly a quarter were seen once. Material for sequencing was CD8+ T cells from PBMCs. The V and J genes are TRBV30 and TRBJ1-1; D possibly corresponds to TRBD1 (6 bases). The receptor's source is a human donor in good health (CMV status not recorded). Some clones in this sample may be carry-over from other donors' samples. CDR3 DNA: TGTGCCTGGAGTGTATTCAGGGGCACTGAAGCTTTCTTT. The encoded protein is CAWSVFRGTEAFF.